Below, 14 T cell receptor beta chains from the same sample are listed, as sequenced in a study of CD8 T cells in ankylosing spondylitis. TCRdb reprocessed the 5' RACE reads with MiXCR, giving one entry per CDR3 protein. This sample yields approximately 350,000 distinct CDR3 sequences, of which 20% to 25% are seen a single time; approximately 14% belongs to the top ten. Sequencing used blood, either unsorted or a sorted T cell fraction (not recorded which). Receptor source: a male donor with ankylosing spondylitis or in good health (not recorded which).

This clonotype was seen a few times. This chain joins TRBV20-1 and TRBJ2-5; 7 bases are a match to TRBD2. The CDR3 runs to 15 residues. Germline V CDR1 and CDR2: DFQATT, SNEGSKA (reference sequence). J was trimmed by 5 bases and V by 0 bases; bases with no gene match: 9. In nucleotides, the CDR3 is TGCAGTGCTAGAGATCGGATGGAAGCGGGGGAGACCCAGTACTTC. This codes for CSARDRMEAGETQYF.

The chain is built from TRBV7-6 and TRBJ2-2, with D possibly called TRBD1 or TRBD2 (6 bases each). The germline V gene has CDR1 SGHVS and CDR2 FNYEAQ. There are 16 residues in the CDR3. Trimming removed 5 bases from V and 5 bases from J, with 18 bases in between. The CDR3 region has the DNA TGTGCCAGCAGCCACGTCTGGGGGGCCGGGACCGGGGAGCTGTTTTTT. Encoded protein: CASSHVWGAGTGELFF.

This clonotype appeared a few times. The CDR3, as DNA: TGTGCCAGCAGTTTGGTGGCCGGGGGGCCTAGCACAGATACGCAGTATTTT. As protein: CASSLVAGGPSTDTQYF. V usage is TRBV12-3 or TRBV12-4 and J usage is TRBJ2-3, with D perhaps TRBD2 (7 bases). The CDR3 is 17 residues long. The V end was cut by 3 bases, the J end by 0 bases, with 16 bases between.

This clonotype has a handful of counts. The CDR3 protein is CASSPMGAGEENEQFF. CDR3 nucleotides: TGTGCCAGCTCCCCCATGGGGGCAGGGGAGGAGAATGAGCAGTTCTTC. The rearrangement uses TRBV7-9 and TRBJ2-1; D possibly uses TRBD1 or TRBD2 (6 bases each). The V and J ends lost 8 bases and 7 bases respectively, with 24 bases between them. The germline gives CDR1 SEHNR, CDR2 FQNEAQ (reference sequence). The CDR3 extends over 16 amino acids.

This clonotype was seen a few times. The chain couples TRBV11-2 to TRBJ2-1; 8 bases map to TRBD2. V shed 6 bases, J shed 0 bases, and the junction held 4 bases outside the gene matches. This CDR3 region has 15 residues. Germline assignment: CDR1 SGHAT and CDR2 FQNNGV. Here the CDR3 reads CASRPSGSSYNEQFF. The CDR3 DNA reads TGTGCCAGCAGACCCAGCGGGAGCTCCTACAATGAGCAGTTCTTC.

This clonotype was counted a single time. The chain links TRBV3-1 to TRBJ2-3; TRBD1 matches 10 bases. The CDR3 spans 17 residues. From germline, CDR1 is LGHDT and CDR2 YNNKEL (reference sequence). The ends lost 2 bases at V and 4 bases at J; junction bases unmatched: 9. The CDR3 DNA sequence: TGTGCCAGCAGCCAATTTGGGGGGGACAGGGGCCCAGATACGCAGTATTTT. This sequence encodes CASSQFGGDRGPDTQYF.

J is TRBJ2-1 and V is TRBV7-9; D not resolved. Trimming took 5 bases from V and 12 from J, leaving 14 bases between them. The CDR3 has 12 residues. The germline gives CDR1 SEHNR, CDR2 FQNEAQ (reference sequence). The CDR3 DNA sequence: TGTGCCAGCAGCACCCCCTTGACGGCGCAGTTCTTC. Protein: CASSTPLTAQFF.

There are a few counts of this clonotype. The V call is TRBV6-2 or TRBV6-3, the J call TRBJ2-3; D perhaps matches TRBD2 (7 bases). CDR1 and CDR2 (germline): MNHEY, SVGEGT. The CDR3 has 14 residues. V gave up 4 bases and J gave up 6 bases, with 14 bases separating them. CDR3: CASSSPGGPDTQYF. The CDR3 DNA reads TGTGCCAGCAGTTCCCCGGGGGGCCCTGATACGCAGTATTTT.

This clonotype was observed a handful of times. The rearrangement links TRBV29-1 to TRBJ1-2; D is perhaps TRBD1 (5 bases). The V gene's germline CDR1 is SQVTM and CDR2 ANQGSEA. V was shortened by 4 bases and J by 4 bases, with 19 bases between the two germline ends. This CDR3 has 15 amino acids. DNA of the CDR3: TGCAGCGTTGGAAGTCGTCAGGGTTTCTCCTATGGCTACACCTTC. The encoded protein is CSVGSRQGFSYGYTF.

This clonotype was detected ten times or more. The CDR3: CSVDGRVRVRELFF. CDR3 bases: TGCAGCGTTGACGGCAGGGTACGAGTCAGAGAGCTGTTTTTT. The chain has TRBV29-1 and TRBJ2-2, with a possible D match to TRBD1 (5 bases). The germline V and J ends were trimmed by 3 bases and 11 bases, with 19 bases remaining between them. This CDR3 is 14 amino acids long. Germline values: CDR1 SQVTM, CDR2 ANQGSEA.

The rearrangement joins TRBV3-1 to TRBJ1-2; D unresolved. Trimming stripped 0 bases from V and 0 bases from J, with 17 bases between. The CDR3 is made up of 18 amino acids. Germline V gives CDR1 LGHDT, CDR2 YNNKEL (reference sequence). The DNA for the CDR3 is TGTGCCAGCAGCCAAGAATTCTGGGCTGAACCTACTAACTATGGCTACACCTTC. Its translation: CASSQEFWAEPTNYGYTF.

This clonotype came up a few times. The rearrangement links TRBV4-2 to TRBJ2-3, with 9 nucleotides matching TRBD2. The CDR3 runs to 17 residues. J gave up 6 bases and V 0 bases, and 10 bases lay outside the gene matches. Germline loops: CDR1 LGHNA, CDR2 YNFKEQ. The CDR3 here is CASSQDPVGGGVDTQYF. CDR3 nucleotides: TGTGCCAGCAGCCAAGATCCCGTTGGCGGGGGGGTGGATACGCAGTATTTT.

This clonotype was counted only a few times. V gene TRBV12-3 or TRBV12-4 combines with J gene TRBJ2-3; weak D call: TRBD1 (5 bases). The V gene lost 6 bases and the J gene lost 6 bases, with 10 bases spanning the gap. The CDR3 extends over 12 amino acids. The CDR3 loop is CASSFKGDTQYF. The DNA of the CDR3 is TGTGCCAGCAGCTTTAAGGGGGATACGCAGTATTTT.

This chain joins TRBV5-1 and TRBJ1-1, with TRBD1 as a possible D gene (6 bases). The length of the CDR3 is 15 residues. V dropped 2 bases and J dropped 1 base, with 12 bases sitting between them. Germline V gene lookup returns CDR1 SGHRS and CDR2 YFSETQ. The CDR3 region has the DNA TGCGCCAGCAGCTTCCTCGGACAGCCGAACACTGAAGCTTTCTTT. Translating it yields CASSFLGQPNTEAFF.